This entry features one TCR beta chain sequence. Its antigen remains unknown. This CDR3 comprises 16 residues. Trimming took 3 bases from V and 2 from J; bases not matched to a gene: 4. Germline V gives CDR1 SGHRS, CDR2 YFSETQ. These data originate in a study of OX40 agonist ivuxolimab in advanced cancers. As for the study in general: Partial response was recorded in three patients: one hepatocellular carcinoma and two cutaneous melanoma cases. General study results and limits: At 0.1 to 3.0 mg/kg, clonal expansion of CD4+ and CD8+ blood T cells had occurred by week 6. Near-lowest levels of clonal expansion characterized partial responders at 0.1-3.0 mg/kg.

TCRdb keeps only in-frame clones here, not all; method: immunoSEQ multiplex PCR. The table has over 45,000 clones, around 85% seen once. The receptor comes from an adult with an advanced solid tumor such as melanoma, head and neck, liver or kidney cancer. This sequence joins TRBV5-1 and TRBJ1-4, with 10 bases lining up with TRBD1. The starting material was CD4+ or CD8+ T cells sorted from blood, obtained in a trial of the OX40 agonist ivuxolimab. The CDR3 region is CASSSGTGVTNEKLFF. In DNA, the CDR3 is TGCGCCAGCAGCTCTGGGACAGGGGTGACTAATGAAAAACTGTTTTTT.